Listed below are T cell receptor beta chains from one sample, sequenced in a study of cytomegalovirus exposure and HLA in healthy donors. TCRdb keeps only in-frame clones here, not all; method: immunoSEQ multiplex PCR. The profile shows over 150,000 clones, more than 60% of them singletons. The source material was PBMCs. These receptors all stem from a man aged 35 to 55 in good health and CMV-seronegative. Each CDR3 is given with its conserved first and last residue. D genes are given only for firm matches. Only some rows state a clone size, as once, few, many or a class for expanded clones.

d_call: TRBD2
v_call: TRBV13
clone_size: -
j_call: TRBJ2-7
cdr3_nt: TGTGCCAGCAGCTTAGGACTAGCGGGGGGCCGCGAGCAGTACTTC
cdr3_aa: CASSLGLAGGREQYF

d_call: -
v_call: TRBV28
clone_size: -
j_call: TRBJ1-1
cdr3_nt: TGTGCCAGCAGTGTAGGGGGTCTGAACACTGAAGCTTTCTTT
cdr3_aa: CASSVGGLNTEAFF

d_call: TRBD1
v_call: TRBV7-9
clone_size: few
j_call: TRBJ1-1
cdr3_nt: TGTTCCAGCAACACAGGGGTCACTGAAGCTTTCTTT
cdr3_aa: CSSNTGVTEAFF

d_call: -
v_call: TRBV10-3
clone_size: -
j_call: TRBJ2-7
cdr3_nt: TGTGCCATCAGTACCACAGGGACCTACGAGCAGTACTTC
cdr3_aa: CAISTTGTYEQYF

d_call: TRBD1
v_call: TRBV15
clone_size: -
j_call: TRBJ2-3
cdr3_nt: TGTGCCACCAGCGACGACAGGGCCGATGGCACAGATACGCAGTATTTT
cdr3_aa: CATSDDRADGTDTQYF

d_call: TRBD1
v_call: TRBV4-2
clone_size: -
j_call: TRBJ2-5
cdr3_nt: TGTGCCAGCAGCCAAGGGCTACCCGGGACAGGGGCAAACGAGACCCAGTACTTC
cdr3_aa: CASSQGLPGTGANETQYF

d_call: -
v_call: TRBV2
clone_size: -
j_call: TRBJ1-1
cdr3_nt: TGTGCCAGCAGGGCAGGGCTTACTGAAGCTTTCTTT
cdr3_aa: CASRAGLTEAFF

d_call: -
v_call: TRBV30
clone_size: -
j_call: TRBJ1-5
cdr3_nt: TGTGCCTGGAACGTTGGGACACCGGGCGGCAATCAGCCCCAGCATTTT
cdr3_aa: CAWNVGTPGGNQPQHF

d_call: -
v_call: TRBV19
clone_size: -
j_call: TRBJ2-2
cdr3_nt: TGTGCCAGTACCCGGGACAACCGGCCGGGGGAGCTGTTTTTT
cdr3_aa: CASTRDNRPGELFF

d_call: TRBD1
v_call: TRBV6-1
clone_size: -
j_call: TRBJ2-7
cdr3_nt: TGTGCCAGCAGGGCGCGGACAGGAAGCTACGAGCAGTACTTC
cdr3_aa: CASRARTGSYEQYF

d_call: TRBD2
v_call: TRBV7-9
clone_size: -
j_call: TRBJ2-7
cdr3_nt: TGTGCCAGCAGGAAGGGGACTAGCGGGGTTTACGAGCAGTACTTC
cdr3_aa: CASRKGTSGVYEQYF

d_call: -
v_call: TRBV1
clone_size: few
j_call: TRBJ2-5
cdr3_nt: TGCACCAGCAGTCTGCTAGCGGGGGTGCAAGAGACCCAGTACTTC
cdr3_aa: CTSSLLAGVQETQYF

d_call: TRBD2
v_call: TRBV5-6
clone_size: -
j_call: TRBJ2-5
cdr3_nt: TGTGCCAGCAGCGTTAGCGGGACATACCAAGAGACCCAGTACTTC
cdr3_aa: CASSVSGTYQETQYF

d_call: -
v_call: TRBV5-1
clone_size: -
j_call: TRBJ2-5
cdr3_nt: TGCGCCAGCCTCCGGGGGGGGACAGGGCAAGAGACCCAGTACTTC
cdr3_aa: CASLRGGTGQETQYF

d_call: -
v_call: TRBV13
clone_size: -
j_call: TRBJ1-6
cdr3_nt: TGTGCCAGCAGTACACAGGGAAAGTGGTCACCCCTCCACTTT
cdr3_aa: CASSTQGKWSPLHF

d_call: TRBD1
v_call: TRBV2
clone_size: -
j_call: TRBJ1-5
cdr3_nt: TGTGCCAGCTCAGGACAGGGGTTTGACCAGCCCCAGCATTTT
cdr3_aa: CASSGQGFDQPQHF

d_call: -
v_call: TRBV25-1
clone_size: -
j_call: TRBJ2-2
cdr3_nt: TGTGCCAGCAGTCAGGACAAGAGGACCGGGGAGCTGTTTTTT
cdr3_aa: CASSQDKRTGELFF

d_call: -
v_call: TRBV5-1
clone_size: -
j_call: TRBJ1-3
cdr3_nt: TGCGCCAGCAGCTTGGAGCGGGCGAGCTCTGGAAACACCATATATTTT
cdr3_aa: CASSLERASSGNTIYF

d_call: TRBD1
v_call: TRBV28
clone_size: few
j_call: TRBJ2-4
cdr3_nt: TGTGCCAGCAGGGTGGGACAGGGGAAAAACATTCAGTACTTC
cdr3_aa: CASRVGQGKNIQYF

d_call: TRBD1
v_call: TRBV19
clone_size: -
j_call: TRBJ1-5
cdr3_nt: TGTGCCAGCTCAGGGGGACAGCCCCAGCATTTT
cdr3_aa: CASSGGQPQHF

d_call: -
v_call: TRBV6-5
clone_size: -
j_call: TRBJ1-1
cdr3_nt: TGTGCCAGCCTAGCGGCGAGGAACACTGAAGCTTTCTTT
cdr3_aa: CASLAARNTEAFF

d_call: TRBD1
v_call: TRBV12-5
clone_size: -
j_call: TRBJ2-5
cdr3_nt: TGTGCTAGTGGTTTGGTACGGGGACAGGGGCCGTTGAGTTATCCAGAGACCCAGTACTTC
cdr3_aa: CASGLVRGQGPLSYPETQYF

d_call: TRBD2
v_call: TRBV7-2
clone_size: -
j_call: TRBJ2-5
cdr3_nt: TGTGCCAGTCGCCAGCGGGGGACCCAAGAGACCCAGTACTTC
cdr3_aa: CASRQRGTQETQYF

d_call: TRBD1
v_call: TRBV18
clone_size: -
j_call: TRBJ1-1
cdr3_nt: TGTGCCAGCTCGCCCAGGACAGGGGAAGGCACTGAAGCTTTCTTT
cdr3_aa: CASSPRTGEGTEAFF